The clone carrying this T cell receptor beta chain appeared once. Its matching antigen is unknown. This sample was taken from a study of blood T cells in healthy people across ages. Together with a sample-barcoded 5' primer, a J-beta primer mix was included in a second PCR lasting about 7 to 11 cycles. Each cDNA molecule was tagged by a template-switch adaptor that had 12 random nucleotides. From the 5' RACE reads, TCRdb called clonotypes with MiXCR, one entry per CDR3 protein. The sample holds 780,000 or so distinct CDR3 sequences, about 56% seen once. Total RNA amounts of at least 5 micrograms were extracted per sample. Broader study findings: It was the long-lived donors that had more naive CD4+ cells and higher diversity than aged donors. The recorded TCR beta diversity per million T cells decreased in a roughly linear manner with age.

Sequenced sample: blood. The sequence was obtained from a man aged 35-49 years in good health.

CDR3 coding DNA: TGCAGTGCTAGGGAAGGACCTCTGTTTTTT. Residues: CSAREGPLFF. The chain is built from TRBV20-1 and TRBJ1-4; the D is unclear. The CDR3 covers 10 residues. Trimming stripped 3 bases from V and 14 bases from J, with 10 bases between. Germline loops: CDR1 DFQATT, CDR2 SNEGSKA (reference sequence).